Listed below are T cell receptor beta chains from one sample, sequenced in a study of siplizumab effects on memory and regulatory T cells. The data were produced by immunoSEQ multiplex PCR, yet TCRdb's version contains in-frame clones alone and is incomplete. The sample lists fewer than 110,000 clones, 80% to 95% occurring once. Sequences were obtained from non-Treg CD4+ T cells sorted from blood. These receptors were obtained from a human donor in good health. Both conserved end residues are part of each CDR3. A D gene is named only where the DNA matches it firmly. Rows may omit the clone size; those that give it use once, few, many or a size class.

J gene: TRBJ2-3; V gene: TRBV28; clone size: NA; D gene: NA; CDR3 DNA: TGTGCCAGCAGTCCTACCGGCAGGGGCCCTGCGAATACGCAGTATTTT; CDR3 protein: CASSPTGRGPANTQYF
J gene: TRBJ2-1; V gene: TRBV2; clone size: NA; D gene: NA; CDR3 DNA: TGTGCCAGCAGTGGACGAGACGACAAAAACTCCTACAATGAGCAGTTCTTC; CDR3 protein: CASSGRDDKNSYNEQFF
J gene: TRBJ2-1; V gene: TRBV18; clone size: NA; D gene: NA; CDR3 DNA: TGCGGTACTCGGTCGGGAGTGCTCGGCGAGCAGTTCTTC; CDR3 protein: CGTRSGVLGEQFF
J gene: TRBJ2-3; V gene: TRBV2; clone size: NA; D gene: NA; CDR3 DNA: TGTGCCAGCAGTGAAAGAACGGTTACGCAGTATTTT; CDR3 protein: CASSERTVTQYF
J gene: TRBJ2-5; V gene: TRBV7-2; clone size: once; D gene: NA; CDR3 DNA: TGTGCCAGCAGCCCGGACACCTCGGCGAATTGGGAGACCCAGTACTTC; CDR3 protein: CASSPDTSANWETQYF
J gene: TRBJ2-7; V gene: TRBV25-1; clone size: NA; D gene: TRBD2; CDR3 DNA: TGTGCCAGCAGTGGAAGGACTAGCGGGAGTAGTTACGAGCAGTACTTC; CDR3 protein: CASSGRTSGSSYEQYF
J gene: TRBJ2-2; V gene: TRBV19; clone size: NA; D gene: NA; CDR3 DNA: TGTGCCAGTAGAAAACTAGGGGCTTCGAGCACCGGGGAGCTGTTTTTT; CDR3 protein: CASRKLGASSTGELFF
J gene: TRBJ2-2; V gene: TRBV27; clone size: NA; D gene: TRBD1; CDR3 DNA: TGTGCCAGCAGTTTAGGGACAGGGTACACCGGGGAGCTGTTTTTT; CDR3 protein: CASSLGTGYTGELFF
J gene: TRBJ2-7; V gene: TRBV6-5; clone size: NA; D gene: NA; CDR3 DNA: TGTGCCAGCTCCAGAGGAGGGACCTACGAGCAGTACTTC; CDR3 protein: CASSRGGTYEQYF
J gene: TRBJ1-1; V gene: TRBV20-1; clone size: NA; D gene: NA; CDR3 DNA: TGCAGTGCTAGGGTGTGGACTGAAGCTTTCTTT; CDR3 protein: CSARVWTEAFF
J gene: TRBJ2-7; V gene: TRBV6-5; clone size: once; D gene: TRBD1; CDR3 DNA: TGTGCCAGCAGTCCGGGACAGGGTTCCTACGAGCAGTACTTC; CDR3 protein: CASSPGQGSYEQYF
J gene: TRBJ1-2; V gene: TRBV2; clone size: NA; D gene: NA; CDR3 DNA: TGTGCCAGCAGTGAAAGGGCAGATCTGTTCTATGGCTACACCTTC; CDR3 protein: CASSERADLFYGYTF
J gene: TRBJ1-6; V gene: TRBV30; clone size: once; D gene: TRBD1; CDR3 DNA: TGTGCCTGGGAAGGACCCTCCAGGGGGCCTGATTCACCCCTCCACTTT; CDR3 protein: CAWEGPSRGPDSPLHF
J gene: TRBJ2-7; V gene: TRBV19; clone size: NA; D gene: TRBD2; CDR3 DNA: TGTGCCAGTAGCACAGCGGGAGGAAACTACGAGCAGTACTTC; CDR3 protein: CASSTAGGNYEQYF
J gene: TRBJ1-4; V gene: TRBV11-2; clone size: NA; D gene: TRBD1; CDR3 DNA: TGTGCCAGCAGCTACCGCCCCGGGACAGCTAATGAAAAACTGTTTTTT; CDR3 protein: CASSYRPGTANEKLFF
J gene: TRBJ1-2; V gene: TRBV30; clone size: NA; D gene: NA; CDR3 DNA: TGTGCCTGGAGTGTATTCAGACCCAACTATGGCTACACCTTC; CDR3 protein: CAWSVFRPNYGYTF
J gene: TRBJ2-1; V gene: TRBV10-3; clone size: NA; D gene: TRBD2; CDR3 DNA: TGTGCCATCAGATTAGCGGGAGAGTCCTACAATGAGCAGTTCTTC; CDR3 protein: CAIRLAGESYNEQFF
J gene: TRBJ1-1; V gene: TRBV6-5; clone size: once; D gene: NA; CDR3 DNA: TGTGCCAGCAGGAGGCGGAACATGAACACTGAAGCTTTCTTT; CDR3 protein: CASRRRNMNTEAFF
J gene: TRBJ2-6; V gene: TRBV19; clone size: NA; D gene: NA; CDR3 DNA: TGTGCCAGTAGTATAGCTACCTTGGGGGACATCTCTGGGGCCAACGTCCTGACTTTC; CDR3 protein: CASSIATLGDISGANVLTF
J gene: TRBJ2-3; V gene: TRBV4-1; clone size: NA; D gene: TRBD2; CDR3 DNA: TGCGCCAGCAGCCAACCGCGAGCGGGAGTCACAGATACGCAGTATTTT; CDR3 protein: CASSQPRAGVTDTQYF
J gene: TRBJ1-5; V gene: TRBV19; clone size: NA; D gene: NA; CDR3 DNA: TGTGCCAGTAGTATGGTCTGGGGGAATCAGCCCCAGCATTTT; CDR3 protein: CASSMVWGNQPQHF
J gene: TRBJ1-1; V gene: TRBV5-5; clone size: NA; D gene: NA; CDR3 DNA: TGTGCCAGCAGCTTCGGGGGAAACACTGAAGCTTTCTTT; CDR3 protein: CASSFGGNTEAFF
J gene: TRBJ2-2; V gene: TRBV11-3; clone size: NA; D gene: TRBD2; CDR3 DNA: TGTGCCAGCAGCCGGGGAGGGCTAGCGGGAACCGGGGAGCTGTTTTTT; CDR3 protein: CASSRGGLAGTGELFF
J gene: TRBJ1-5; V gene: TRBV4-1; clone size: NA; D gene: NA; CDR3 DNA: TGCGCCAGCAGCCAAACGGGGGATACAGTTTCGGGCAATCAGCCCCAGCATTTT; CDR3 protein: CASSQTGDTVSGNQPQHF
J gene: TRBJ2-2; V gene: TRBV4-1; clone size: NA; D gene: TRBD2; CDR3 DNA: TGCGCCAGCAGCCAAGGGCCCTCCAGCGGGAAGATCGGGGAGCTGTTTTTT; CDR3 protein: CASSQGPSSGKIGELFF
J gene: TRBJ2-2; V gene: TRBV5-4; clone size: NA; D gene: TRBD2; CDR3 DNA: TGTGCCAGCAGCTTAGTACTAGCGGTGGGGGCCGGGGAGCTGTTTTTT; CDR3 protein: CASSLVLAVGAGELFF
J gene: TRBJ1-2; V gene: TRBV10-3; clone size: NA; D gene: NA; CDR3 DNA: TGTGCCATCAGGATCTCGGACAAGGTTGCCACCTTC; CDR3 protein: CAIRISDKVATF
J gene: TRBJ2-5; V gene: TRBV5-1; clone size: NA; D gene: NA; CDR3 DNA: TGCGCCAGCAGCCCCGACAGCAGCCAAGAGACCCAGTACTTC; CDR3 protein: CASSPDSSQETQYF
J gene: TRBJ2-1; V gene: TRBV7-3; clone size: NA; D gene: NA; CDR3 DNA: TGTGCCAGCAGCTTATCTTTTGTGAGGGCTTTCAATGAGCAGTTCTTC; CDR3 protein: CASSLSFVRAFNEQFF
J gene: TRBJ1-5; V gene: TRBV6-5; clone size: NA; D gene: NA; CDR3 DNA: TGTGCCAGCGGTAAGGGGGATCAGCCCCAGCATTTT; CDR3 protein: CASGKGDQPQHF
J gene: TRBJ1-2; V gene: TRBV28; clone size: NA; D gene: NA; CDR3 DNA: TGTGCCAGCAGTTTCGGCCAGTCTTATGGCTACACCTTC; CDR3 protein: CASSFGQSYGYTF
J gene: TRBJ1-1; V gene: TRBV2; clone size: few; D gene: NA; CDR3 DNA: TGTGCCAGCAGTAGACAGAGTAGAACTGAAGCTTTCTTT; CDR3 protein: CASSRQSRTEAFF
J gene: TRBJ2-2; V gene: TRBV5-1; clone size: NA; D gene: NA; CDR3 DNA: TGCGCCAGCAGCTTGAAGAGGGCCGGGGAGCTGTTTTTT; CDR3 protein: CASSLKRAGELFF
J gene: TRBJ2-3; V gene: TRBV11-3; clone size: NA; D gene: TRBD2; CDR3 DNA: TGTGCCAGCAGCTTAGCCGGCGGGAGGACAGATACGCAGTATTTT; CDR3 protein: CASSLAGGRTDTQYF
J gene: TRBJ2-5; V gene: TRBV14; clone size: NA; D gene: NA; CDR3 DNA: TGTGCCAGCAGCCAATTCACATTGCAAGAGACCCAGTACTTC; CDR3 protein: CASSQFTLQETQYF
J gene: TRBJ1-5; V gene: TRBV7-2; clone size: few; D gene: NA; CDR3 DNA: TGTGCCAGCAGCTTAATGCGGGATCAGCCCCAGCATTTT; CDR3 protein: CASSLMRDQPQHF
J gene: TRBJ1-4; V gene: TRBV7-9; clone size: NA; D gene: TRBD1; CDR3 DNA: TGTGCCAGCAGCTCACCTACGGGGACAGCAGAAAAACTGTTTTTT; CDR3 protein: CASSSPTGTAEKLFF
J gene: TRBJ1-5; V gene: TRBV28; clone size: NA; D gene: TRBD1; CDR3 DNA: TGTGCCAGCTGCATGCCGCCGGGACAGGGTGGTCAGCCCCAGCATTTT; CDR3 protein: CASCMPPGQGGQPQHF
J gene: TRBJ2-7; V gene: TRBV28; clone size: NA; D gene: NA; CDR3 DNA: TGTGCCAGCAGTTTCGGCGCATACGAGCAGTACTTC; CDR3 protein: CASSFGAYEQYF